The T cell receptor beta chain described here comes from a study of identical twins. The sample holds a few counts of this clonotype. The CDR3 consists of 14 residues. The V and J ends lost 0 bases and 5 bases respectively, with 9 bases between them. Germline V gene data show CDR1 as SGHRS and CDR2 as YFSETQ. TCRdb re-derived calls from the 5' RACE reads in MiXCR, one entry per CDR3 protein. This sample has under 900,000 distinct CDR3 sequences; roughly an eighth occur once, and the top ten carry about 1.5%. The same sample was also studied in work on yellow fever vaccine responses in identical twins.

Sequencing was done on a sample of PBMCs. This receptor was identified in a woman aged 18-29 years in good health. V and J are TRBV5-1 and TRBJ2-1, with unresolved D. CDR3 bases: TGCGCCAGCAGCTTGGAACGGCAGGACAATGAGCAGTTCTTC. It encodes CASSLERQDNEQFF.